The 22 T cell receptor beta chains below were found in one sample sequenced in a study. TRBV12-4/TRBJ1-2 clonotypes were amplified with adaptor-ligated barcode primers. TCRdb independently ran MiXCR on the multiplex PCR reads; one entry per CDR3 protein. The data contain over a hundred distinct CDR3 sequences, about 12% of them singletons. The specimen was memory CD4+ T cells sorted from blood. The subset was: memory CD4+ T cells, CD4+CD45RO+CD25-. These receptors all stem from a female donor with breast cancer.

By sample share, this clonotype is large (0.1 to 1%). The chain is built from TRBV12-5 and TRBJ1-2; D is undetermined. V was cut by 3 bases and J by 4 bases, with 9 bases left in between. Germline lookup yields CDR1 LGHNT and CDR2 FRNRAP. The CDR3 has 13 amino acids. This CDR3 reads CASGFLGIYGYTF. CDR3 in DNA: TGTGCTAGTGGTTTTCTCGGCATCTATGGCTACACCTTC. Combining the CDR3 with reference TRBV12-5 and TRBJ1-2 gives the whole variable domain DARVTQTPRHKVTEMGQEVTMRCQPILGHNTVFWYRQTMMQGLELLAYFRNRAPLDDSGMPKDRFSAEMPDATLATLKIQPSEPRDSAVYFCASGFLGIYGYTFGSGTRLTVV.

The gene calls are TRBV12-3 or TRBV12-4 and TRBJ1-2; D is unclear. V gave up 4 bases and J gave up 4 bases, with 7 bases separating them. CDR3 length equals 12 residues. Written as DNA, the CDR3 is TGTGCCAGCAGTTCGAGCGGCTATGGCTACACCTTC. Amino acids: CASSSSGYGYTF.

This clonotype is categorized as large. This chain links TRBV12-3 or TRBV12-4 with TRBJ1-2, with unresolved D. The CDR3 loop spans 13 amino acids. Trimming took off 3 bases at V and 5 bases at J, with 10 bases between the two ends. The CDR3 nucleotides read TGTGCCAGCAGTTTCGGGAGTGAGTATGGCTACACCTTC. Translation: CASSFGSEYGYTF.

By its share, this clonotype is hyperexpanded. In DNA, the CDR3 is TGTGCCAGCAGTTTACGCCGACAGGGTGGCTATGGCTACACCTTC. It translates to CASSLRRQGGYGYTF. The gene calls are TRBV12-3 or TRBV12-4 and TRBJ1-2, with 7 positions matching TRBD1. The V gene end was trimmed by 2 bases and the J gene end by 4 bases; junction bases not matched to a gene: 7. The CDR3 loop spans 15 amino acids.

By share of the sample, this clonotype is medium-sized. V gene TRBV12-3 or TRBV12-4 combines with J gene TRBJ1-2; 8 bases are a match to TRBD1. The CDR3 has 14 residues. Germline trimming cut 6 bases from V and 4 bases from J; bases unmatched to any gene: 7. Written as DNA, the CDR3 is TGTGCCAGCAGACGGACAGGGCTTAGCTATGGCTACACCTTC. Its translation: CASRRTGLSYGYTF.

Sample share makes this clonotype large. The chain has TRBV12-3 or TRBV12-4 and TRBJ1-2, with TRBD1 as a possible D gene (6 bases). Trimming removed 4 bases at V and 4 bases at J, with 13 bases between. This CDR3 has 14 residues. In nucleotides, the CDR3 is TGTGCCAGCAGTTCCCCGGGACACCCCTATGGCTACACCTTC. Translating it yields CASSSPGHPYGYTF.

This clonotype is categorized as large. This CDR3 reads CASSFEDRSRYGYTF. The CDR3 DNA sequence: TGTGCCAGCAGTTTTGAGGACAGGTCGCGATATGGCTACACCTTC. The V call is TRBV12-3 or TRBV12-4, the J call TRBJ1-2; 7 bases line up with TRBD1. Germline trimming cut 3 bases from V and 5 bases from J; bases unmatched to any gene: 9. The CDR3 is 15 residues long.

By sample share, this clonotype is large. The V and J genes are TRBV12-3 or TRBV12-4 and TRBJ1-2; 9 bases line up with TRBD1. J was trimmed by 5 bases and V by 3 bases; bases with no gene match: 10. The CDR3 length is 16 residues. The CDR3 region has the DNA TGTGCCAGCAGTTTGCATGCCGGGACAGGGAAATATGGCTACACCTTC. Translating gives CASSLHAGTGKYGYTF.

Within the sample, this clonotype is large. The chain carries TRBV12-3 or TRBV12-4 and TRBJ1-2; no definite D call. V was cut by 2 bases and J by 8 bases, with 12 bases left in between. This CDR3 has 13 amino acids. The CDR3: CASSLRHRPGYTF. CDR3 nucleotides: TGTGCCAGCAGTTTAAGACATCGACCGGGCTACACCTTC.

Judged by abundance, this clonotype is large (0.1 to 1%). The rearrangement joins TRBV12-3 or TRBV12-4 to TRBJ1-2; D remains unclear. This CDR3 has 12 residues. Trimming took 6 bases from V and 3 from J, leaving 8 bases between them. The CDR3 bases are TGTGCCAGCAGCCAGACTGACTATGGCTACACCTTC. This gives the protein CASSQTDYGYTF.

This clonotype is hyperexpanded in the sample. V is TRBV12-3 or TRBV12-4 and J is TRBJ1-2; D possibly corresponds to TRBD1 (5 bases). With 5 bases removed from V and 2 bases from J, the gap between germline ends came to 9 bases. The CDR3 has 13 amino acids. The CDR3 DNA follows: TGTGCCAGCAGTCGCCGGGACAACTATGGCTACACCTTC. This translates into CASSRRDNYGYTF.

This clonotype qualifies as large. V is TRBV12-3 or TRBV12-4 and J is TRBJ1-2; 8 nucleotides align to TRBD1. J gave up 4 bases and V 4 bases, and 5 bases lay outside the gene matches. CDR3 length: 14 residues. The CDR3 spells CASSSQTGAYGYTF. Here the CDR3 DNA reads TGTGCCAGCAGTTCCCAGACAGGGGCCTATGGCTACACCTTC.

By share of the sample, this clonotype is large. The V and J genes are TRBV12-3 or TRBV12-4 and TRBJ1-2; 7 positions agree with TRBD1. J gave up 4 bases and V 5 bases, and 4 bases lay outside the gene matches. The CDR3 extends over 13 amino acids. CDR3 DNA sequence: TGTGCCAGCAGTCTCCGGGACAGCTATGGCTACACCTTC. Protein product: CASSLRDSYGYTF.

The CDR3 DNA reads as TGTGCCAGCAGTTTACGCCGACAGGGCTATGGCTACACCTTC. Amino acid sequence: CASSLRRQGYGYTF. The rearrangement joins TRBV12-3 or TRBV12-4 to TRBJ1-2; 7 nucleotides agree with TRBD1. The CDR3 has 14 amino acids. The trim removed 2 bases at V and 4 bases at J, leaving 4 bases unmatched.

In its sample, this clonotype is large (0.1 to 1%). The genes are TRBV12-3 or TRBV12-4 and TRBJ1-2; no clear D. This CDR3 has 12 residues. Trimming left V 10 bases short and J 1 base short, with 10 bases between. The CDR3: CATLGNNYGYTF. The CDR3 nucleotides read TGTGCCACCTTGGGTAATAACTATGGCTACACCTTC.

This clonotype was detected a few times. The chain is built from TRBV12-3 or TRBV12-4 and TRBJ1-2, with 8 bases aligning to TRBD1. The CDR3 consists of 13 residues. Losses at the gene ends were 10 bases for V and 4 bases for J; bases not matched to a gene: 8. The CDR3 sequence: CAILTGDRYGYTF. In nucleotides, the CDR3 is TGTGCCATTCTGACAGGGGATCGCTATGGCTACACCTTC.

The sample holds many counts of this clonotype. This chain uses TRBV12-3 or TRBV12-4 with TRBJ1-2; D is perhaps TRBD1 (5 bases). This CDR3 has 14 residues. V was shortened by 0 bases and J by 7 bases, with 12 bases between the two germline ends. The CDR3 region is CASSLAGPVGGYTF. The CDR3 nucleotides read TGTGCCAGCAGTTTAGCGGGGCCGGTAGGTGGCTACACCTTC.

This clonotype is termed hyperexpanded. The chain carries TRBV12-3 or TRBV12-4 and TRBJ1-2; 7 bases map to TRBD1. The V and J ends lost 3 bases and 14 bases, in that order; junction bases with no gene match: 15. The CDR3 loop spans 14 amino acids. In DNA form, the CDR3 reads TGTGCCAGCAGTTTCAGCCCCGGACAGGCGCCTCCGACCTTC. Amino acid sequence: CASSFSPGQAPPTF.

This clonotype is categorized as hyperexpanded (1% or more). CDR3 bases: TGTGCCAGCAGGCCAGGTTTTGATGGCTACACCTTC. This codes for CASRPGFDGYTF. The chain employs TRBV12-3 or TRBV12-4 and TRBJ1-2; the D is unclear. The CDR3 has 12 amino acids. Trimming stripped 6 bases from V and 6 bases from J, with 11 bases between.

This clonotype is large by share. The V call is TRBV12-3 or TRBV12-4, the J call TRBJ1-2; D gene ambiguous. The CDR3 has 14 residues. The V and J ends lost 5 bases and 5 bases respectively, with 15 bases between them. This CDR3 reads CASSQPGEGYGYTF. DNA for the CDR3: TGTGCCAGCAGTCAACCCGGGGAGGGATATGGCTACACCTTC.

This clonotype counts as hyperexpanded. V and J are TRBV12-3 or TRBV12-4 and TRBJ1-2, with unresolved D. There are 15 residues in the CDR3. V was pared by 3 bases and J by 6 bases, with 17 bases between. The CDR3 DNA reads TGTGCCAGCAGTTTTGATTGGGCCAGGTGGGATGGCTACACCTTC. As protein: CASSFDWARWDGYTF.

V is TRBV12-3 or TRBV12-4 and J is TRBJ1-2; TRBD1 might be the D (5 bases). Trimming took 2 bases from V and 3 from J, leaving 7 bases between them. This CDR3 has 13 amino acids. DNA for the CDR3: TGTGCCAGCAGTTTATTGACAGACTATGGCTACACCTTC. Amino acid sequence: CASSLLTDYGYTF.